This TCR beta chain emerged from a study of OX40 agonist ivuxolimab in advanced cancers. A word on this clone: The antigen remains unidentified.

This CDR3 has 14 amino acids. Germline V gene data show CDR1 as SGHRS and CDR2 as YFSETQ. V was pared by 0 bases and J by 0 bases, with 5 bases between. The study, taken as a whole, reports: No determination was made of the antigen specificity of the expanded peripheral T cells.

TCRdb's copy holds only in-frame clones and misses some; the assay was immunoSEQ multiplex PCR. The sample lists roughly 110,000 clones; about nine tenths were seen once. The TCR originated in an adult with an advanced solid tumor such as melanoma, head and neck, liver or kidney cancer. The chain couples TRBV5-1 to TRBJ2-3; D ambiguous. The sequencing here drew on CD4+ or CD8+ T cells sorted from blood, taken in a trial of the OX40 agonist ivuxolimab. The CDR3 protein is CASSLGSSTDTQYF. Here the CDR3 DNA reads TGCGCCAGCAGCTTGGGCAGCAGCACAGATACGCAGTATTTT.